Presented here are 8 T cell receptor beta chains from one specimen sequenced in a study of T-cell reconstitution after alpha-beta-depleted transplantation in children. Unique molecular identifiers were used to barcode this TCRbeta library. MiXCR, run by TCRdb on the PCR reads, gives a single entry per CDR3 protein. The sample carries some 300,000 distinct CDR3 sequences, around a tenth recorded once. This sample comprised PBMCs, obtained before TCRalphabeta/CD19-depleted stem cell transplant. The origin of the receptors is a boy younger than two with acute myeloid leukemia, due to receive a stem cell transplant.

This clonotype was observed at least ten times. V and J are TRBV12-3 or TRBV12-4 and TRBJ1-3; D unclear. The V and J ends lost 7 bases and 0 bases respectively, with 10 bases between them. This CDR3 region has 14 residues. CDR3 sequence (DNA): TGTGCCAGCACCCTGTGGGGCTCTGGAAACACCATATATTTT. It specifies CASTLWGSGNTIYF.

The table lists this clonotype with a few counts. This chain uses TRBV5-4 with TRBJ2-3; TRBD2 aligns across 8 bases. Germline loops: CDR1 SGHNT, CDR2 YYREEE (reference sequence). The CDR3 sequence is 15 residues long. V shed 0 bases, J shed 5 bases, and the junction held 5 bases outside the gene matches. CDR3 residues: CASSLAAGTRDTQYF. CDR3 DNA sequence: TGTGCCAGCAGCTTGGCAGCTGGGACTAGAGATACGCAGTATTTT.

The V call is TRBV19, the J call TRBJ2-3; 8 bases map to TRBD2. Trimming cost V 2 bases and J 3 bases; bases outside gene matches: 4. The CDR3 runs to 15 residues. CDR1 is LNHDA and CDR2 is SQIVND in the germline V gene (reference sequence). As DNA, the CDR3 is TGTGCCAGTAGTATACCTAGCGGGTTGACAGATACGCAGTATTTT. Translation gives CASSIPSGLTDTQYF. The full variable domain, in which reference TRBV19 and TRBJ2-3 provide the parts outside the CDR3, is DGGITQSPKYLFRKEGQNVTLSCEQNLNHDAMYWYRQDPGQGLRLIYYSQIVNDFQKGDIAEGYSVSREKKESFPLTVTSAQKNPTAFYLCASSIPSGLTDTQYFGPGTRLTVL.

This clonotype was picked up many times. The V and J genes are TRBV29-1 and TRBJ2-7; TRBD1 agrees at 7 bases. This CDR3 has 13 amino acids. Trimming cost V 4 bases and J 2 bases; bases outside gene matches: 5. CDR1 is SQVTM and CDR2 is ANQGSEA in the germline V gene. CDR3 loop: CSVGPGQPYEQYF. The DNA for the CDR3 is TGCAGCGTTGGACCGGGACAGCCCTACGAGCAGTACTTC.

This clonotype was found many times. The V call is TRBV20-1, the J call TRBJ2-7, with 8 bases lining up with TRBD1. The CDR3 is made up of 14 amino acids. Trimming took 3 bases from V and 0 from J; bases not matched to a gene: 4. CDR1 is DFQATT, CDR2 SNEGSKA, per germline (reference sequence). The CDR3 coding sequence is TGCAGTGCTAGGGGACAGGCGTACTCCTACGAGCAGTACTTC. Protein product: CSARGQAYSYEQYF.

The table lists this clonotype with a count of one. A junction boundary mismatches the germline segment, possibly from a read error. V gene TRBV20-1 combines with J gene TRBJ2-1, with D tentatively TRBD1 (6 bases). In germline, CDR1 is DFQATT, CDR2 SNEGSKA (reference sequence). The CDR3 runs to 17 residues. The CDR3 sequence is CSARAPKGGVIANELFF. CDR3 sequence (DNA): TGCAGTGCTAGAGCCCCTAAAGGGGGAGTGATAGCAAATGAGCTGTTCTTC.

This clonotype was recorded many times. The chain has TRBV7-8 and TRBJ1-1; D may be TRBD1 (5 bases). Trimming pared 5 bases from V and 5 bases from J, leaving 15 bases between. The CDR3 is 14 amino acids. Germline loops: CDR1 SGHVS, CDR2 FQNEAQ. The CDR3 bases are TGTGCCAGCAGCGTGCAGGGAGCTTTAACTGAAGCTTTCTTT. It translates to CASSVQGALTEAFF.

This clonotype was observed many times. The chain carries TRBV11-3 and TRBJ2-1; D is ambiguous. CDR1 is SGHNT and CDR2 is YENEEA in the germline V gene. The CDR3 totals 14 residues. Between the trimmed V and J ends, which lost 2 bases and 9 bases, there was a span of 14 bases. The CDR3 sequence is CASSLTPSAPEQFF. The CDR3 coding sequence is TGTGCCAGCAGCTTAACGCCTTCTGCTCCTGAGCAGTTCTTC.